These 25 T cell receptor beta chains came from one sample sequenced in a study of regulatory T cells in long-lasting Graves disease. Noted time point: newly diagnosed GD, antithyroid drugs for less than 3 months. PBMCs were the source of the RNA used for TCR sequencing. Both iRepertoire HTBI primers and Arm-PCR of CDR3 regions were used to build the TCR beta libraries. TCRdb fed the multiplex PCR reads into MiXCR, producing one record per CDR3 protein. The sample records hundreds of thousands of distinct CDR3 sequences, around 17% being singletons. The data also belong to a second study, concerning T cells in Graves' hyperthyroidism and ophthalmopathy.

Sequences were derived from peripheral blood mononuclear cells (PBMCs), sampled at new diagnosis, from a patient treated with antithyroid drugs. These receptors all stem from a woman aged 25-40 years with Graves disease.

The J gene is TRBJ2-1, the V gene TRBV9; 16 bases agree with TRBD2. Germline V gives CDR1 SGDLS, CDR2 YYNGEE. This CDR3 region has 16 residues. V lost 0 bases, J lost 8 bases, and 2 bases stayed unmatched. The CDR3 reads CASSVAGTSGRDEQFF. In DNA form, the CDR3 reads TGTGCCAGCAGCGTAGCAGGGACTAGCGGGAGGGATGAGCAGTTCTTC.

This clonotype appeared a few times. V is TRBV10-3 and J is TRBJ2-1; 14 bases are a match to TRBD2. V dropped 3 bases and J dropped 7; count of bases not matched to a gene: 11. The CDR3 is 18 amino acids. Germline V gene sequence: CDR1 ENHRY, CDR2 SYGVKD. The CDR3 DNA is TGTGCCATCAGTGATTCGGGACTAGCGGGAGCCGGGCTGAATGAGCAGTTCTTC. This encodes CAISDSGLAGAGLNEQFF.

This clonotype was picked up a small number of times. The V gene is TRBV7-9, the J gene TRBJ2-3; 10 bases map to TRBD2. V lost 5 bases, J lost 2 bases, and 16 bases stayed unmatched. This CDR3 spans 19 amino acids. CDR1 is SEHNR and CDR2 is FQNEAQ in the germline V gene (reference sequence). CDR3 coding DNA: TGTGCCAGCAGCCCCTTACTAGCGGGGAACGTAATTTCCACAGATACGCAGTATTTT. It specifies CASSPLLAGNVISTDTQYF.

This clonotype turned up a few times. CDR3 sequence (DNA): TGTGCCAGCAGGGCGACAGGGCCCGGGGCCAACGTCCTGACTTTC. Residues: CASRATGPGANVLTF. The chain carries TRBV2 and TRBJ2-6, with 7 bases that match TRBD1. Germline CDR1 is SNHLY and CDR2 is FYNNEI. The J segment lost 4 bases and the V segment lost 6 bases, leaving 6 bases of the junction unmatched. This CDR3 region has 15 residues.

In its sample, this clonotype was seen a few times. J is TRBJ1-4 and V is TRBV11-1; D is undetermined. The CDR3 is 15 amino acids. In germline, CDR1 is SGHAT, CDR2 FQDESV (reference sequence). Trimming cost V 5 bases and J 7 bases, with 17 bases left between them. CDR3 sequence (DNA): TGTGCCAGCAGCAAGGAAAGACTTGCTGGTGAAAAACTGTTTTTT. Its translation is CASSKERLAGEKLFF.

At least ten counts were recorded for this clonotype. This chain uses TRBV2 with TRBJ2-1, with 9 bases identical to TRBD1. V shed 4 bases and J 12 bases; nucleotides not matched to a gene: 10. The CDR3 loop spans 14 amino acids. Germline values: CDR1 SNHLY, CDR2 FYNNEI. The CDR3 spells CASSAGGQGYRQFF. In DNA form, the CDR3 reads TGTGCCAGCAGTGCCGGGGGACAGGGTTACCGGCAGTTCTTC.

Ten or more counts support this clonotype. V and J are TRBV27 and TRBJ2-7; 7 nucleotides align to TRBD1. The V segment lost 6 bases and the J segment 5 bases; nucleotides outside the gene matches: 7. This CDR3 contains 13 residues. Per germline, CDR1 MNHEY and CDR2 SMNVEV (reference sequence). The CDR3 bases are TGTGCCAGCAGCCCGACAGGGCCCCACGAGCAGTACTTC. Protein: CASSPTGPHEQYF.

This clonotype was seen a handful of times. V usage is TRBV20-1 and J usage is TRBJ2-3; D unclear. Germline V CDR1 and CDR2: DFQATT, SNEGSKA (reference sequence). This CDR3 spans 13 amino acids. The CDR3 nucleotides are TGCAGAGCAAAGAGACGGAGCACAGATACGCAGTATTTT. Translating gives CRAKRRSTDTQYF.

There are a few counts of this clonotype. The V gene is TRBV19, the J gene TRBJ2-7; 7 nucleotides agree with TRBD1. Germline V gene data show CDR1 as LNHDA and CDR2 as SQIVND (reference sequence). This CDR3 has 15 amino acids. Trimming at V came to 5 bases and at J to 2 bases, leaving 9 bases not matched to a gene. The CDR3 reads CASSVVRDRAYEQYF. CDR3 sequence (DNA): TGTGCCAGTAGTGTAGTCCGGGACAGAGCCTACGAGCAGTACTTC.

This sequence joins TRBV27 and TRBJ1-6; D may be TRBD1 (6 bases). From germline, CDR1 is MNHEY and CDR2 SMNVEV (reference sequence). The CDR3 is 15 amino acids. The V and J ends lost 6 bases and 10 bases respectively, with 19 bases between them. The CDR3 DNA reads TGTGCCAGCAGGATCTTACAGGGTATCAGATCACCCCTCCACTTT. It encodes CASRILQGIRSPLHF.

This clonotype was detected many times. The rearrangement links TRBV7-9 to TRBJ2-7; perhaps D is TRBD1 or TRBD2 (5 bases each). The V end lost 6 bases, the J end lost 2 bases, and 11 bases lay between the germline ends. The CDR3 covers 13 residues. CDR1 is SEHNR and CDR2 is FQNEAQ in the germline V gene (reference sequence). CDR3 in DNA: TGTGCCAGCAGTTGGGACGGTCCCTACGAGCAGTACTTC. Protein product: CASSWDGPYEQYF. Supplemented by reference TRBV7-9 and TRBJ2-7, the full variable domain reads DTGVSQNPRHKITKRGQNVTFRCDPISEHNRLYWYRQTLGQGPEFLTYFQNEAQLEKSRLLSDRFSAERPKGSFSTLEIQRTEQGDSAMYLCASSWDGPYEQYFGPGTRLTVT.

Ten or more counts support this clonotype. This rearrangement joins TRBV15 to TRBJ2-5; 8 bases align to TRBD2. Unmatched junction bases numbered 6, after V lost 8 bases and J lost 1 base. The CDR3 covers 14 residues. Germline values: CDR1 LNHNV, CDR2 YYDKDF (reference sequence). CDR3 amino acids: CATLNSGVQETQYF. CDR3 in DNA: TGTGCCACCCTGAATAGCGGGGTCCAAGAGACCCAGTACTTC.

The chain couples TRBV12-3 or TRBV12-4 to TRBJ2-2, with D perhaps matching TRBD1 or TRBD2 (5 bases each). The CDR3 is 15 amino acids. The V and J ends lost 1 base and 6 bases respectively, with 12 bases between them. This CDR3 reads CASSLGGFGAGELFF. DNA for the CDR3: TGTGCCAGCAGTTTAGGGGGGTTTGGCGCCGGGGAGCTGTTTTTT.

This clonotype has at least ten counts. V usage is TRBV27 and J usage is TRBJ1-5, with D possibly matching TRBD1 (6 bases). Germline loops: CDR1 MNHEY, CDR2 SMNVEV (reference sequence). This CDR3 region has 16 residues. Trimming pared 7 bases from V and 5 bases from J, leaving 21 bases between. The DNA for the CDR3 is TGTGCCAGCAATCCGGAGGCAGGAGGGGGGCATCAGCCCCAGCATTTT. It specifies CASNPEAGGGHQPQHF.

Remarks on this clonotype: One junction end disagrees with the germline gene, perhaps due to a read error. The chain has TRBV5-1 and TRBJ2-1; D tentatively fits TRBD1 or TRBD2 (5 bases each). The CDR3 runs to 17 residues. Germline values: CDR1 SGHRS, CDR2 YFSETQ. CDR3 region: CASSFRDGLYNYNEQLF. In DNA form, the CDR3 reads TGCGCCAGCAGCTTCCGGGACGGGCTGTATAACTACAATGAGCAGCTCTTC. The whole variable domain, filled in from reference TRBV5-1 and TRBJ2-1, reads KAGVTQTPRYLIKTRGQQVTLSCSPISGHRSVSWYQQTPGQGLQFLFEYFSETQRNKGNFPGRFSGRQFSNSRSEMNVSTLELGDSALYLCASSFRDGLYNYNEQLFGPGTRLTVL.

As for this clonotype: This may stem from a read error, because a much larger clone lies one nucleotide away. The CDR3 DNA reads as TGTGCCAGCAGTTTAGCAGGGTGGGGTGAGCAGTTCTTC. Protein product: CASSLAGWGEQFF. The gene calls are TRBV12-3 or TRBV12-4 and TRBJ2-3; no definite D call. The DNA end is more similar to TRBJ2-1, so the J call may be wrong. The CDR3 covers 13 residues.

This clonotype occurred once. The chain carries TRBV13 and TRBJ2-4; D is possibly TRBD1 (6 bases). The CDR3 is made up of 19 amino acids. Looked up from germline, CDR1 is PRHDT and CDR2 is FYEKMQ (reference sequence). The V end was cut by 3 bases, the J end by 0 bases, with 21 bases between. Here the CDR3 reads CASSFIGVTGPGAKNIQYF. In nucleotides, the CDR3 is TGTGCCAGCAGCTTCATAGGGGTGACAGGTCCCGGAGCCAAAAACATTCAGTACTTC.

This clonotype was counted many times. The rearrangement joins TRBV5-1 to TRBJ2-7; no clear D gene. This CDR3 is built from 13 residues. V lost 0 bases to trimming and J lost 8 bases, with 12 bases between them. CDR1 and CDR2 from the germline V gene are SGHRS and YFSETQ. The CDR3 sequence is CASSLEAPPQQYF. In DNA form, the CDR3 reads TGCGCCAGCAGCTTGGAGGCGCCACCCCAGCAGTACTTC.

The J gene is TRBJ1-1, the V gene TRBV19; D is unresolved. Germline assignment: CDR1 LNHDA and CDR2 SQIVND (reference sequence). The CDR3 loop spans 14 amino acids. The V end was cut by 7 bases, the J end by 3 bases, with 15 bases between. In DNA, the CDR3 is TGTGCCAGTAAGGCTCTACTCACTTACACTGAAGCTTTCTTT. Protein sequence: CASKALLTYTEAFF.

This chain joins TRBV20-1 and TRBJ2-7, with a possible D match to TRBD1 (5 bases). Germline CDR1 and CDR2: DFQATT and SNEGSKA (reference sequence). V was shortened by 6 bases and J by 11 bases, with 14 bases between the two germline ends. The CDR3 is made up of 10 amino acids. CDR3 bases: TGCAGTGCCCAGACAGAAAGGGAGTACTTC. This codes for CSAQTEREYF.

This clonotype was counted only a few times. The gene calls are TRBV12-3 or TRBV12-4 and TRBJ1-1; D is unclear. This CDR3 is built from 13 residues. The V and J ends lost 1 base and 8 bases respectively, with 11 bases between them. The CDR3 DNA sequence: TGTGCCAGCAGTTTAGTGCGCCGAAGCGAAGCTTTCTTT. Encoded protein: CASSLVRRSEAFF.

This clonotype was detected a few times. The V gene is TRBV3-1, the J gene TRBJ2-7; D unresolved. Germline lookup yields CDR1 LGHDT and CDR2 YNNKEL (reference sequence). The length of the CDR3 is 14 residues. V was cut by 4 bases and J by 6 bases, with 16 bases left in between. The CDR3 loop reads CASSPTMKSIEQYF. CDR3 nucleotide sequence: TGTGCCAGCAGCCCGACGATGAAAAGTATCGAGCAGTACTTC.

Ten or more counts support this clonotype. The rearrangement uses TRBV28 and TRBJ2-4; D is tentatively TRBD1 or TRBD2 (5 bases each). Germline V gene data show CDR1 as MDHEN and CDR2 as SYDVKM. The CDR3 is 16 residues long. The V end lost 5 bases, the J end lost 3 bases, and 17 bases lay between the germline ends. The CDR3 DNA follows: TGTGCCAGCAGTCCGTTTGGGGGAATTGGCAAAAACATTCAGTACTTC. It translates to CASSPFGGIGKNIQYF.

This clonotype has only one observation. A much larger clone sits a single nucleotide away, making a read error possible. V usage is TRBV6-5 and J usage is TRBJ1-1; 7 bases match TRBD1. In germline, CDR1 is MNHEY, CDR2 SVGAGI. The CDR3 contains 14 residues. The CDR3 loop reads CASNYLGTVQEAFF. The CDR3 DNA is TGTGCCAGCAATTACCTCGGGACAGTCCAAGAAGCTTTCTTT.

This clonotype was seen only a few times. This chain links TRBV6-2 or TRBV6-3 with TRBJ1-3; D might be TRBD1 (5 bases). Trimming took 4 bases from V and 3 from J, leaving 16 bases between them. The CDR3 length is 16 residues. Germline values: CDR1 MNHEY, CDR2 SVGEGT. The CDR3 sequence: CASSSKQVILGNTIYF. Here the CDR3 DNA reads TGTGCCAGCAGTTCGAAACAGGTGATCCTTGGAAACACCATATATTTT.